Listed below are T cell receptor beta chains from one sample, sequenced in a study of siplizumab effects on memory and regulatory T cells. The repertoire was sequenced with immunoSEQ multiplex PCR; TCRdb's copy has only in-frame clones and lacks some. The data show some 120,000 clones, with 85% to 95% seen just once and under 0.2% held by the top ten. Sequenced: non-Treg CD4+ T cells sorted from blood. These TCRs come from a human donor in good health. CDR3s include the opening cysteine and the closing phenylalanine or tryptophan. A D gene is named only where the DNA matches it firmly. Where a row states a size, it is once, few, many or the class of an expanded clone; other rows omit it.

j_gene: TRBJ1-6; v_gene: TRBV5-1; d_gene: -; abundance: -; CDR3aa: CASSVDGGYSPLHF; CDR3nt: TGCGCCAGCAGCGTGGACGGGGGTTATTCACCCCTCCACTTT
j_gene: TRBJ2-7; v_gene: TRBV18; d_gene: -; abundance: -; CDR3aa: CASSQTSRGVHEQYF; CDR3nt: TGTGCCAGCTCACAAACCTCAAGGGGAGTCCACGAGCAGTACTTC
j_gene: TRBJ1-5; v_gene: TRBV5-6; d_gene: -; abundance: -; CDR3aa: CASSLESSNQPQHF; CDR3nt: TGTGCCAGCAGCTTGGAATCGAGCAATCAGCCCCAGCATTTT
j_gene: TRBJ2-6; v_gene: TRBV10-3; d_gene: TRBD1; abundance: -; CDR3aa: CAISELALSTGGAGANVLTF; CDR3nt: TGTGCCATCAGTGAACTCGCCCTATCCACAGGGGGCGCTGGGGCCAACGTCCTGACTTTC
j_gene: TRBJ2-7; v_gene: TRBV7-7; d_gene: -; abundance: -; CDR3aa: CASSLEEGNEQYF; CDR3nt: TGTGCCAGCAGCTTAGAAGAGGGTAACGAGCAGTACTTC
j_gene: TRBJ2-5; v_gene: TRBV6-5; d_gene: -; abundance: -; CDR3aa: CASSYSGPKWPQYF; CDR3nt: TGTGCCAGCAGTTACTCGGGGCCGAAGTGGCCCCAGTACTTC
j_gene: TRBJ1-5; v_gene: TRBV6-5; d_gene: TRBD1; abundance: -; CDR3aa: CASIWTGDGQPQHF; CDR3nt: TGTGCCAGCATATGGACAGGGGATGGTCAGCCCCAGCATTTT
j_gene: TRBJ2-6; v_gene: TRBV27; d_gene: -; abundance: -; CDR3aa: CASRSYSSGANVLTF; CDR3nt: TGTGCCAGCAGAAGTTATAGCTCTGGGGCCAACGTCCTGACTTTC
j_gene: TRBJ2-5; v_gene: TRBV5-1; d_gene: TRBD1; abundance: -; CDR3aa: CASSLNRQGLTKETQYF; CDR3nt: TGCGCCAGCAGCTTGAATCGACAGGGGCTTACAAAAGAGACCCAGTACTTC
j_gene: TRBJ2-2; v_gene: TRBV19; d_gene: -; abundance: -; CDR3aa: CASSIKLDTGELFF; CDR3nt: TGTGCCAGTAGTATAAAACTGGACACCGGGGAGCTGTTTTTT
j_gene: TRBJ1-4; v_gene: TRBV18; d_gene: -; abundance: -; CDR3aa: CASSAYLATNEKLFF; CDR3nt: TGTGCCAGCTCAGCATACCTAGCAACTAATGAAAAACTGTTTTTT
j_gene: TRBJ2-3; v_gene: TRBV6-5; d_gene: TRBD2; abundance: once; CDR3aa: CASKRGDDTQYF; CDR3nt: TGTGCCAGCAAGCGGGGGGACGATACGCAGTATTTT
j_gene: TRBJ2-7; v_gene: TRBV7-6; d_gene: TRBD1; abundance: once; CDR3aa: CASSPPGTDYEQYF; CDR3nt: TGTGCCAGCAGCCCTCCCGGGACAGACTACGAGCAGTACTTC
j_gene: TRBJ2-3; v_gene: TRBV28; d_gene: -; abundance: -; CDR3aa: CASSATDTQYF; CDR3nt: TGTGCCAGCAGTGCCACAGATACGCAGTATTTT
j_gene: TRBJ2-2; v_gene: TRBV7-2; d_gene: TRBD2; abundance: -; CDR3aa: CASSLEGLAATGELFF; CDR3nt: TGTGCCAGCAGCTTAGAGGGACTAGCCGCAACCGGGGAGCTGTTTTTT
j_gene: TRBJ2-1; v_gene: TRBV5-1; d_gene: TRBD1; abundance: -; CDR3aa: CASSIGQVSYNEQFF; CDR3nt: TGCGCCAGCAGCATAGGACAGGTATCCTACAATGAGCAGTTCTTC
j_gene: TRBJ2-7; v_gene: TRBV7-9; d_gene: -; abundance: once; CDR3aa: CASSLQGTGEQYF; CDR3nt: TGTGCCAGCAGCTTACAGGGGACGGGCGAGCAGTACTTC
j_gene: TRBJ2-5; v_gene: TRBV5-1; d_gene: -; abundance: -; CDR3aa: CASSTGGQETQYF; CDR3nt: TGCGCCAGCAGCACCGGAGGTCAAGAGACCCAGTACTTC
j_gene: TRBJ2-2; v_gene: TRBV6-1; d_gene: -; abundance: -; CDR3aa: CASSPDLNTGELFF; CDR3nt: TGTGCCAGCAGCCCTGACCTGAACACCGGGGAGCTGTTTTTT
j_gene: TRBJ2-7; v_gene: TRBV18; d_gene: TRBD1; abundance: -; CDR3aa: CASSPGTAYEQYF; CDR3nt: TGTGCCAGCTCACCAGGGACAGCCTACGAGCAGTACTTC
j_gene: TRBJ2-3; v_gene: TRBV15; d_gene: -; abundance: -; CDR3aa: CATSRGEGNQDTQYF; CDR3nt: TGTGCCACCAGCAGAGGGGAAGGGAACCAAGATACGCAGTATTTT
j_gene: TRBJ1-5; v_gene: TRBV21-1; d_gene: -; abundance: -; CDR3aa: CASSKAARGRRGNQPQHF; CDR3nt: TGTGCCAGCAGCAAAGCGGCCAGGGGGCGACGGGGCAATCAGCCCCAGCATTTT
j_gene: TRBJ2-1; v_gene: TRBV6-5; d_gene: -; abundance: -; CDR3aa: CASTSPEATYNEQFF; CDR3nt: TGTGCCAGCACCTCCCCAGAGGCAACGTACAATGAGCAGTTCTTC
j_gene: TRBJ1-4; v_gene: TRBV6-6; d_gene: -; abundance: -; CDR3aa: CASGRQGSEKLFF; CDR3nt: TGTGCCAGCGGCCGCCAGGGGTCTGAAAAACTGTTTTTT